The 7 T cell receptor beta chains in this list originate from one sample, sequenced in a study of blood T cells in healthy people across ages. A second about 6 to 12 cycle PCR used barcoded and J-beta primers. TCRdb ran MiXCR on the 5' RACE reads and lists one entry per CDR3 protein. The repertoire holds about 540,000 distinct CDR3 sequences, with nearly 25% as singletons. In addition, the sample was reused for a study of T cells of mothers and their children.

Sequences were obtained from blood. Source of these receptors: a boy younger than 18 in good health.

This clonotype has a handful of counts. Sequence at one end of the junction differs from germline and may be a read error. The V gene is TRBV5-1, the J gene TRBJ1-2; 7 bases align to TRBD1. Germline V gives CDR1 SGHRS, CDR2 YFSETQ. This CDR3 has 18 amino acids. CDR3 nucleotide sequence: TGCGCCAGCAGCTCGGGACAGAACCTATATAGATCCAACTATGGCTACACTTTC. Translation gives CASSSGQNLYRSNYGYTF.

This clonotype was counted only a few times. This chain links TRBV29-1 with TRBJ2-5; D is tentatively TRBD1 or TRBD2 (5 bases each). CDR3 length: 17 residues. CDR1 and CDR2 from the germline V gene are SQVTM and ANQGSEA. V gave up 0 bases and J gave up 7 bases, with 24 bases separating them. The CDR3 DNA is TGCAGCGTTGAAGAGGGTCTAGCCGGGGCTCCCCCATGGACCCAGTACTTC. Translation: CSVEEGLAGAPPWTQYF.

J is TRBJ1-6 and V is TRBV3-1, with unresolved D. CDR3 size: 16 residues. Germline lookup yields CDR1 LGHDT and CDR2 YNNKEL (reference sequence). The V end was cut by 2 bases, the J end by 8 bases, with 16 bases between. CDR3 amino acids: CASSQWTVGMDSPLHF. CDR3 DNA sequence: TGTGCCAGCAGCCAATGGACGGTGGGGATGGATTCACCCCTCCACTTT.

This clonotype was seen only a few times. This chain uses TRBV5-5 with TRBJ2-1; the D is unclear. With 0 bases removed from V and 8 bases from J, the gap between germline ends came to 12 bases. Per germline, CDR1 SGHKS and CDR2 YYEKEE (reference sequence). CDR3 length: 14 residues. The CDR3 coding sequence is TGTGCCAGCAGCTTGGTCCCCCGTCGCGATGAGCAGTTCTTC. Amino acids: CASSLVPRRDEQFF. Using reference TRBV5-5 and TRBJ2-1 for the parts outside the CDR3, the full variable domain is DAGVTQSPTHLIKTRGQQVTLRCSPISGHKSVSWYQQVLGQGPQFIFQYYEKEERGRGNFPDRFSARQFPNYSSELNVNALLLGDSALYLCASSLVPRRDEQFFGPGTRLTVL.

This clonotype was detected many times. The chain uses TRBV20-1 and TRBJ1-4; 7 bases map to TRBD1. Per germline, CDR1 DFQATT and CDR2 SNEGSKA (reference sequence). V lost 3 bases to trimming and J lost 7 bases; unmatched junction nucleotides: 5. This CDR3 has 13 amino acids. CDR3 residues: CSASLPGGEKLFF. The CDR3 DNA follows: TGCAGTGCTAGTTTGCCAGGGGGTGAAAAACTGTTTTTT.

The chain carries TRBV4-3 and TRBJ1-1; tentatively, D is TRBD1 (5 bases). Germline V gives CDR1 LGHNA, CDR2 YSLEER. V lost 0 bases and J lost 3, with 14 bases in between. The CDR3 contains 16 residues. The CDR3 coding sequence is TGCGCCAGCAGCCAAGATGTTACAGGTTATTACACTGAAGCTTTCTTT. This gives the protein CASSQDVTGYYTEAFF.

A few counts support this clonotype. The CDR3 spells CASSPGTWNTEAFF. The DNA of the CDR3 is TGTGCCAGCAGCCCAGGGACGTGGAACACTGAAGCTTTCTTT. The chain has TRBV9 and TRBJ1-1, with D possibly TRBD1 on 5 matching bases. CDR3 length: 14 amino acids. Trimming stripped 4 bases from V and 1 base from J, with 11 bases between. Germline V lookup: CDR1 SGDLS, CDR2 YYNGEE. The full variable domain, its missing parts supplied by reference TRBV9 and TRBJ1-1, is DSGVTQTPKHLITATGQRVTLRCSPRSGDLSVYWYQQSLDQGLQFLIQYYNGEERAKGNILERFSAQQFPDLHSELNLSSLELGDSALYFCASSPGTWNTEAFFGQGTRLTVV.